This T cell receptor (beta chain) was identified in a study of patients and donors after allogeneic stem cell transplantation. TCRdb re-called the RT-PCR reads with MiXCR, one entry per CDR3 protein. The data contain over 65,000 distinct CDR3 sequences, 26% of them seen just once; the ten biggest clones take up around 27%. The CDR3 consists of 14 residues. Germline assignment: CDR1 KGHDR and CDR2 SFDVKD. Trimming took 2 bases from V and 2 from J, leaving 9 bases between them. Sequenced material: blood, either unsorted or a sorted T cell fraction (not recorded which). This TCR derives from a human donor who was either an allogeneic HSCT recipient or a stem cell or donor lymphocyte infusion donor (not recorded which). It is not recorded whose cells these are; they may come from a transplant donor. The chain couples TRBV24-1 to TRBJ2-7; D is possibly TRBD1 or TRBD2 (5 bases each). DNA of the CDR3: TGTGCCACCAGTGATTCCCGGGGACCCTACGAGCAGTACTTC. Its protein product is CATSDSRGPYEQYF.